This T cell receptor beta chain is from a study of cytomegalovirus exposure and HLA in healthy donors. Trimming took 0 bases from V and 7 from J, leaving 14 bases between them. Germline V gene lookup returns CDR1 SGDLS and CDR2 YYNGEE. This CDR3 contains 16 residues. General study points: Rare TCR sequences dominated, though some public TCRs recurred in many donors.

With respect to this clone: Its antigen remains unknown.

Both 60 Vbeta primers and 13 Jbeta primers went into the PCR. Profiling relied on immunoSEQ multiplex PCR, and the TCRdb table lists in-frame clones only, not all of them. The repertoire holds over 150,000 clones, with about two thirds as singletons. This clonotype was obtained from a woman under 40 in good health and CMV-seronegative. This chain uses TRBV9 with TRBJ1-6, with D unclear. The specimen was PBMCs. CDR3 DNA: TGTGCCAGCAGCGTAGACCCTTACCGGGAAAATTCACCCCTCCACTTT. It is translated as CASSVDPYRENSPLHF. The full variable domain, rest sourced from reference TRBV9 and TRBJ1-6, is DSGVTQTPKHLITATGQRVTLRCSPRSGDLSVYWYQQSLDQGLQFLIQYYNGEERAKGNILERFSAQQFPDLHSELNLSSLELGDSALYFCASSVDPYRENSPLHFGNGTRLTVT.